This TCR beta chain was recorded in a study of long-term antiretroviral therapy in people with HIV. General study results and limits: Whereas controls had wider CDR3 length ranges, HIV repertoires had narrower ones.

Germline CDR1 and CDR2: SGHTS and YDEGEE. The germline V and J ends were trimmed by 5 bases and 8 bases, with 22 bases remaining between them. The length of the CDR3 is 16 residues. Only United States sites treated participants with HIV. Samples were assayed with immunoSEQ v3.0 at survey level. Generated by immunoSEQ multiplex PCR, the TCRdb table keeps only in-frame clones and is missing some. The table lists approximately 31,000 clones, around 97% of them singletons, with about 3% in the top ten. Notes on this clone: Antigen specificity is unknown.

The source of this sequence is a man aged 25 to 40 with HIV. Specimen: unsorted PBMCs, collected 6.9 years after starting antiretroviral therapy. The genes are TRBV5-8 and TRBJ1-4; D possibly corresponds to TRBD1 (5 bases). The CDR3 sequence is CASSSQEGLPREKLFF. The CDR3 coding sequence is TGTGCCAGCAGTTCACAGGAGGGCCTCCCAAGGGAAAAACTGTTTTTT. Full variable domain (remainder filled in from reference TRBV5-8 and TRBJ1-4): EAGVTQSPTHLIKTRGQQATLRCSPISGHTSVYWYQQALGLGLQFLLWYDEGEERNRGNFPPRFSGRQFPNYSSELNVNALELEDSALYLCASSSQEGLPREKLFFGSGTQLSVL.